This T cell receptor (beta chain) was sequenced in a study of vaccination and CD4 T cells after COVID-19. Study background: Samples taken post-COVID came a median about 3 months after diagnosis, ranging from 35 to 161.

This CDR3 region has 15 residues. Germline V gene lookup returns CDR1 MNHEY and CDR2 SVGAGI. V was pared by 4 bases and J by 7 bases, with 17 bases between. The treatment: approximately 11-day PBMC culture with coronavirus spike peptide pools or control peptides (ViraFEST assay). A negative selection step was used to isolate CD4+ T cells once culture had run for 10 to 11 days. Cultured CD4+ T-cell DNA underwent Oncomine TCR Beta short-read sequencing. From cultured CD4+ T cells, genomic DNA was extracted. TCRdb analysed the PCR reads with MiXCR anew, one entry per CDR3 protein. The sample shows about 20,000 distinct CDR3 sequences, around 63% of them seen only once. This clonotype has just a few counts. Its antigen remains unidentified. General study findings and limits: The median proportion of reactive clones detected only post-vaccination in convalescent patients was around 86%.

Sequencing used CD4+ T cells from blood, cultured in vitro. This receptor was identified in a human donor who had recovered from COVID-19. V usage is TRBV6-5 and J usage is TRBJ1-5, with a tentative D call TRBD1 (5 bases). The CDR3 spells CASSFPLGGDQPQHF. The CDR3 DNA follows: TGTGCCAGCAGTTTCCCACTGGGGGGAGACCAGCCCCAGCATTTT.